This T cell receptor beta chain is drawn from a study of response to subunit inactivated influenza vaccine. Study-level points and caveats: Authors suggested each seasonal flu vaccination may recruit only limited numbers of new T cells.

Germline CDR1 is SGHRS and CDR2 is YFSETQ. V lost 2 bases and J lost 0, with 9 bases in between. The CDR3 runs to 16 residues. This clonotype has only a few counts. No antigen is known for it. TCRdb reanalysed the RT-PCR reads using MiXCR and keeps one entry per CDR3 protein. The sample lists 400,000 to 650,000 distinct CDR3 sequences, around 7.9% seen once, with 13% in the top ten. This rearrangement joins TRBV5-1 to TRBJ2-6; D unclear. Source: PBMCs from blood, taken around 25 months after vaccination. The source is a man aged 45 to 70 who received an inactivated influenza vaccine. For the CDR3, the DNA is TGCGCCAGCAGCTTACAGCCAAGCTCTGGGGCCAACGTCCTGACTTTC. The encoded protein is CASSLQPSSGANVLTF.